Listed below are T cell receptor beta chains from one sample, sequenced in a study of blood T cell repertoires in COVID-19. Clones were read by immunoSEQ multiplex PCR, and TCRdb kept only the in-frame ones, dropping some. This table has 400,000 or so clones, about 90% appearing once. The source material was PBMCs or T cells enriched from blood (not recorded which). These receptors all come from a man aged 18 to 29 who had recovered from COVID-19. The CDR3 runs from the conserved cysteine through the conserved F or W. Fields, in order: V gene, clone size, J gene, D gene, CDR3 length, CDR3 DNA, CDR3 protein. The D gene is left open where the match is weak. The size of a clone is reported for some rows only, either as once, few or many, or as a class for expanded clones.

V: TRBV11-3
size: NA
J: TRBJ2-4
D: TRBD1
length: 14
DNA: TGTGCCAGCAGCCCCCGGGACAGGGCAAACATTCAGTACTTC
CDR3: CASSPRDRANIQYF

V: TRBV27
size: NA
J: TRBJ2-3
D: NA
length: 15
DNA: TGTGCCAGCAGTTCCGGGACTCCACGCACAGATACGCAGTATTTT
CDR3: CASSSGTPRTDTQYF

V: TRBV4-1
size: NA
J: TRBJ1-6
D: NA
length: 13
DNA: TGCGCCAGCAGCCAAGACGACTCTTCACCCCTCCACTTT
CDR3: CASSQDDSSPLHF

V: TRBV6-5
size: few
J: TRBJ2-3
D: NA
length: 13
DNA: TGTGCCAGCAACGACAGGGAGGCAGATACGCAGTATTTT
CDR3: CASNDREADTQYF

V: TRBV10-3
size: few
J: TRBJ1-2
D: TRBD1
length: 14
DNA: TGTGCCATCAGGGAGACAGGGGGCGCGGGTGGCTACACCTTC
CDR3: CAIRETGGAGGYTF

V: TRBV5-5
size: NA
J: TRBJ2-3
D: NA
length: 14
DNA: TGTGCCAGCAGCTTGGAGGGGAGCACAGATACGCAGTATTTT
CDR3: CASSLEGSTDTQYF

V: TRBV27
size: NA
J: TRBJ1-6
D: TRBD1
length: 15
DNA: TGTGCCAGCAAAAGACTGGGACAGCGTAATTCACCCCTCCACTTT
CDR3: CASKRLGQRNSPLHF

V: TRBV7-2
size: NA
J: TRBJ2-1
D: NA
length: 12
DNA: TGTGCCAGCAGCTCGACAGTGCTGGAGCAGTTCTTC
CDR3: CASSSTVLEQFF

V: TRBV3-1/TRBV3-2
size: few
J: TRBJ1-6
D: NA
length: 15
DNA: TGTGCCAGCAGCCAAGGGGTGGCAACGAGGACACCCCTCCACTTT
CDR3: CASSQGVATRTPLHF

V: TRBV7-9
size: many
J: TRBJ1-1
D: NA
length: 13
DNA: TGTGCCAGCAGCTTAGACATGAACACTGAAGCTTTCTTT
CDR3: CASSLDMNTEAFF

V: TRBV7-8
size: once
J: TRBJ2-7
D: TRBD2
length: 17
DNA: TGTGCCAGCAGCTTAGGGTTCGCGGGAGAATTCACCTACGAGCAGTACTTC
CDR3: CASSLGFAGEFTYEQYF

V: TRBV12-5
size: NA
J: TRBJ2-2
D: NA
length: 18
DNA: TGTGCTAGTGGTTCCAATTTAGATCGGACAATGAACACCGGGGAGCTGTTTTTT
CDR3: CASGSNLDRTMNTGELFF

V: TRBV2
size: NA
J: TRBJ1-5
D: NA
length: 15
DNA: TGTGCCAGCAGTGATAGGGGGGGGAAGAGTCAGCCCCAGCATTTT
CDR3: CASSDRGGKSQPQHF

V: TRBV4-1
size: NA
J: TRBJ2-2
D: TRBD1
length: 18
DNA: TGCGCCAGCAGCCAAGATCCCGCGCAGGGGGCGAACACCGGGGAGCTGTTTTTT
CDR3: CASSQDPAQGANTGELFF

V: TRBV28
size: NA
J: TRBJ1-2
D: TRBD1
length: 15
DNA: TGTGCCAGCAGTATGGGGACAGTTGCTAACTATGGCTACACCTTC
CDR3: CASSMGTVANYGYTF

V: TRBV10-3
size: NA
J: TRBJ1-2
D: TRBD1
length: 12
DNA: TGTGCCACCTACGGGACAGGGCGACGCTACACCTTC
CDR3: CATYGTGRRYTF

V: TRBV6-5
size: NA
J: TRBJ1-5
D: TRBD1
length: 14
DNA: TGTGCCAGCAGACAGGGGGTGAGCAATCAGCCCCAGCATTTT
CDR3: CASRQGVSNQPQHF

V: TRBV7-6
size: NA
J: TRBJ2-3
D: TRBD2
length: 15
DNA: TGTGCCAGCAGGCTTACTAGCGCCAGCACAGATACGCAGTATTTT
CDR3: CASRLTSASTDTQYF

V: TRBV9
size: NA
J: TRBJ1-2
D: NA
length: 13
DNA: TGTGCCAGTGATAGGGGGGGAAACTATGGCTACACCTTC
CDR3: CASDRGGNYGYTF

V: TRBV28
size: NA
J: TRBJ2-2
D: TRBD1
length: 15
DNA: TGTGCCAGCAGTCTATTGACAGGGGACACCGGGGAGCTGTTTTTT
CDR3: CASSLLTGDTGELFF

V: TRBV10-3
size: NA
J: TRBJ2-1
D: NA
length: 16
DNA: TGTGCCATCAGTGAGCGGTTGGCGGGGGCGGGCAATGAGCAGTTCTTC
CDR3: CAISERLAGAGNEQFF

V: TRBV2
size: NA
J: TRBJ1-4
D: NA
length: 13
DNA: TGTGCCAGCAGAGACACCCTTAATGAAAAACTGTTTTTT
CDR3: CASRDTLNEKLFF

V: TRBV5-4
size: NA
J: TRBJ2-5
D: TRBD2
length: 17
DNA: TGTGCCAGCAGCTTGGGTGGGACTAGCGGGGGTTCAGAGACCCAGTACTTC
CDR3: CASSLGGTSGGSETQYF

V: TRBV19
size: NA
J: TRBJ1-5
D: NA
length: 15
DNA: TGTGCCAGTAGTATTACTCTAAGCGTTCCGGGGCCCCAGCATTTT
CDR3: CASSITLSVPGPQHF

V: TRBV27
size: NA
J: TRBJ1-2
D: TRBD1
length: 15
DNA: TGTGCCAGCAGTCCCACAGGGGGCCCAAACTATGGCTACACCTTC
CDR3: CASSPTGGPNYGYTF

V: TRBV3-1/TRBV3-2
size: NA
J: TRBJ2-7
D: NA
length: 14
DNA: TGTGCCAGCAGCCAGCCCGGGTTCAGCTACGAGCAGTACTTC
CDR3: CASSQPGFSYEQYF

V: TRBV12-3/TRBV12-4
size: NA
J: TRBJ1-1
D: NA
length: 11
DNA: TGTGCCAGCAGTTACCGGGGGGCAGCTTTCTTT
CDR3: CASSYRGAAFF

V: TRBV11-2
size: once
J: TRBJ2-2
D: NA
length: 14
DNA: TGTGCCAGCAGCTTAGTAGGGGACACCGGGGAGCTGTTTTTT
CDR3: CASSLVGDTGELFF

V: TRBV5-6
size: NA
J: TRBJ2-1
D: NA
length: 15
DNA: TGTGCCAGCAGCTTGGCGGCCGTCGGGTACAATGAGCAGTTCTTC
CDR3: CASSLAAVGYNEQFF

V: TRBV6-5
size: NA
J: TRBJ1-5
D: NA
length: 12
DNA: TGCGTCACAAAGGAGTTCGATCAGCCCCAGCATTTT
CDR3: CVTKEFDQPQHF

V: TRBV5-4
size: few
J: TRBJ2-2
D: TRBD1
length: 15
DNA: TGTGCCAGCAGCCGGGACAGGGGGAACACCGGGGAGCTGTTTTTT
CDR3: CASSRDRGNTGELFF

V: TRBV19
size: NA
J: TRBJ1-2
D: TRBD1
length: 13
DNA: TGTGCCAGCGGGGACAGGGGGGGCCATGGCTACACCTTC
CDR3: CASGDRGGHGYTF

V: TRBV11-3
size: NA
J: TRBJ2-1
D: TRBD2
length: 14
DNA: TGTGCCAGCAAAGCGGGGGGAGGTTACAATGAGCAGTTCTTC
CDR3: CASKAGGGYNEQFF

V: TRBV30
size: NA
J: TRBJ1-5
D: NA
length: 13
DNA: TGTGCCTGGAGCCGGACATCCGATCAGCCCCAGCATTTT
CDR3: CAWSRTSDQPQHF

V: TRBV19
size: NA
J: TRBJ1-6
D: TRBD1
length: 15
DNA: TGTGCCAGTAGTATATCCACAGGGGGTTTTTCACCCCTCCACTTT
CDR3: CASSISTGGFSPLHF

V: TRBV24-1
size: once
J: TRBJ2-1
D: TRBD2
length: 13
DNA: TGTGCCACCAGTGATAATAGCGGGAGGCGCGAGTTCTTC
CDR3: CATSDNSGRREFF

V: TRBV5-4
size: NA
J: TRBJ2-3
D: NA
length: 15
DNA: TGTGCCAGCAGCTTTGGGGACATAAGCACAGATACGCAGTATTTT
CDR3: CASSFGDISTDTQYF

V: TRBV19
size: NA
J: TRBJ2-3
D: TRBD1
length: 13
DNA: TGTGCCAGTAAGACAGGGAACACAGATACGCAGTATTTT
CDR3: CASKTGNTDTQYF

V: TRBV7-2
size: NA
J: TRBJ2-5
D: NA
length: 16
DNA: TGTGCCAGCAGCGTACGGTGGGGAGCCCCAAGGGAGACCCAGTACTTC
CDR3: CASSVRWGAPRETQYF

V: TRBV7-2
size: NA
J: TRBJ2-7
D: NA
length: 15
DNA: TGTGCCAGCAGCTTAGCGTTCGCCAGGGGCTACGAGCAGTACTTC
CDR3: CASSLAFARGYEQYF

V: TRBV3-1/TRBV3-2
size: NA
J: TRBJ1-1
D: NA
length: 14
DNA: TGTGCCAGCATCGGGGTGGAGGGGAGGGCTGAAGCTTTCTTT
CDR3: CASIGVEGRAEAFF

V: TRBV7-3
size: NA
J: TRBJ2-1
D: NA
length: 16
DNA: TGTGCCAGCAGCCAGGAGCGCCTAGCAGGCTACAATGAGCAGTTCTTC
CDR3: CASSQERLAGYNEQFF

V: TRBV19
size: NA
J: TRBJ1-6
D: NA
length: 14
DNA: TGTGCCAGTAGTTCAGGCAGGATAAATTCACCCCTCCACTTT
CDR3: CASSSGRINSPLHF

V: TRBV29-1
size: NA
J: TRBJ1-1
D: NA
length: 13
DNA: TGCAGCGTTGACTCGGGGGGCAACACTGAAGCTTTCTTT
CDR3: CSVDSGGNTEAFF

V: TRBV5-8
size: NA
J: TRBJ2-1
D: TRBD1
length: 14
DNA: TGTGCCAGCAGCTTCCTGGGACAGCACAATGAGCAGTTCTTC
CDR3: CASSFLGQHNEQFF

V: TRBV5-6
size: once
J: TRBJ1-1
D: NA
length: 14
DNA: TGTGCCAGCAGGTGGCGTCAGGACTTCAATGAAGCTTTCTTT
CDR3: CASRWRQDFNEAFF

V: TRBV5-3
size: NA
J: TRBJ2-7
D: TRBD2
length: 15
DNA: TGTGCCAGAAGCCTTTTTTCGGGAGGGGTCTACGAGCAGTACTTC
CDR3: CARSLFSGGVYEQYF

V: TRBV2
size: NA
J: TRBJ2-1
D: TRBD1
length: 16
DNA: TGTGCCAGCAGGGGCGGACAGGGATACTCCTACAATGAGCAGTTCTTC
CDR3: CASRGGQGYSYNEQFF

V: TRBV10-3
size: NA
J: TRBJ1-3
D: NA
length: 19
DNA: TGTGCCATCAGGGAGTCAATCCCACAGGATCGCAGCTCTGGAAACACCATATATTTT
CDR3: CAIRESIPQDRSSGNTIYF

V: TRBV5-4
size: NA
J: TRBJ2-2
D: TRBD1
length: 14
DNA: TGTGCCAGCAGTGGACAGGGGCAGGCCGGGGAGCTGTTTTTT
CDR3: CASSGQGQAGELFF